This T cell receptor beta chain was retrieved from a study of CD8 T cells in Susac syndrome. A quantity of about 0.5 to 1 ug RNA underwent reverse transcription using random hexamers. Each CDR3 protein is one row after TCRdb ran MiXCR on the immunoSEQ multiplex PCR reads. The table records under 200,000 distinct CDR3 sequences, roughly 96% of them present only once. CDR3 size: 13 residues. Trimming took 2 bases from V and 6 from J, leaving 8 bases between them. From germline, CDR1 is SEHNR and CDR2 FQNEAQ (reference sequence). TEMRA cells were enriched by FACS, while CD8+ and CD4+ T cells were obtained through a negative isolation that was performed magnetically.

The receptor's source is a human donor with multiple sclerosis. V is TRBV7-9 and J is TRBJ2-1; TRBD1 might be the D (6 bases). Sequences were obtained from CD8+ T cells from PBMCs. In DNA form, the CDR3 reads TGTGCCAGCAGCTTACTCAGGGGCAATGAGCAGTTCTTC. Its translation: CASSLLRGNEQFF.